This TCR beta chain stems from a study of blood T cell repertoires in COVID-19. Study in general: COVID-19 samples, acute and convalescent, were from the United States, Italy and Spain. In each case, the material was cDNA or gDNA derived from T cells, B-cell-depleted T cells, or PBMCs.

This table comes from immunoSEQ multiplex PCR, and its TCRdb copy is limited to in-frame clones, with some not included. The repertoire holds some 230,000 clones, with 75% to 90% as singletons. Trimming took 3 bases from V and 7 from J; bases not matched to a gene: 5. Looked up from germline, CDR1 is WSHSY and CDR2 is SAAADI. The CDR3 covers 15 residues. In terms of age and location, participants ranged from roughly 18 to 95 years and lived in about two dozen US areas. Specimen: PBMCs or T cells enriched from blood (not recorded which). V is TRBV10-2 and J is TRBJ2-2; 10 nucleotides align to TRBD2. The receptor was isolated from a woman aged 18-29 years in a cohort exposed to, infected with or recovered from COVID-19 (not recorded which). The CDR3 DNA sequence: TGCGCCAGCAGTGACTCTAGCGGGGGAATCGGGGAGCTGTTTTTT. Residues: CASSDSSGGIGELFF.